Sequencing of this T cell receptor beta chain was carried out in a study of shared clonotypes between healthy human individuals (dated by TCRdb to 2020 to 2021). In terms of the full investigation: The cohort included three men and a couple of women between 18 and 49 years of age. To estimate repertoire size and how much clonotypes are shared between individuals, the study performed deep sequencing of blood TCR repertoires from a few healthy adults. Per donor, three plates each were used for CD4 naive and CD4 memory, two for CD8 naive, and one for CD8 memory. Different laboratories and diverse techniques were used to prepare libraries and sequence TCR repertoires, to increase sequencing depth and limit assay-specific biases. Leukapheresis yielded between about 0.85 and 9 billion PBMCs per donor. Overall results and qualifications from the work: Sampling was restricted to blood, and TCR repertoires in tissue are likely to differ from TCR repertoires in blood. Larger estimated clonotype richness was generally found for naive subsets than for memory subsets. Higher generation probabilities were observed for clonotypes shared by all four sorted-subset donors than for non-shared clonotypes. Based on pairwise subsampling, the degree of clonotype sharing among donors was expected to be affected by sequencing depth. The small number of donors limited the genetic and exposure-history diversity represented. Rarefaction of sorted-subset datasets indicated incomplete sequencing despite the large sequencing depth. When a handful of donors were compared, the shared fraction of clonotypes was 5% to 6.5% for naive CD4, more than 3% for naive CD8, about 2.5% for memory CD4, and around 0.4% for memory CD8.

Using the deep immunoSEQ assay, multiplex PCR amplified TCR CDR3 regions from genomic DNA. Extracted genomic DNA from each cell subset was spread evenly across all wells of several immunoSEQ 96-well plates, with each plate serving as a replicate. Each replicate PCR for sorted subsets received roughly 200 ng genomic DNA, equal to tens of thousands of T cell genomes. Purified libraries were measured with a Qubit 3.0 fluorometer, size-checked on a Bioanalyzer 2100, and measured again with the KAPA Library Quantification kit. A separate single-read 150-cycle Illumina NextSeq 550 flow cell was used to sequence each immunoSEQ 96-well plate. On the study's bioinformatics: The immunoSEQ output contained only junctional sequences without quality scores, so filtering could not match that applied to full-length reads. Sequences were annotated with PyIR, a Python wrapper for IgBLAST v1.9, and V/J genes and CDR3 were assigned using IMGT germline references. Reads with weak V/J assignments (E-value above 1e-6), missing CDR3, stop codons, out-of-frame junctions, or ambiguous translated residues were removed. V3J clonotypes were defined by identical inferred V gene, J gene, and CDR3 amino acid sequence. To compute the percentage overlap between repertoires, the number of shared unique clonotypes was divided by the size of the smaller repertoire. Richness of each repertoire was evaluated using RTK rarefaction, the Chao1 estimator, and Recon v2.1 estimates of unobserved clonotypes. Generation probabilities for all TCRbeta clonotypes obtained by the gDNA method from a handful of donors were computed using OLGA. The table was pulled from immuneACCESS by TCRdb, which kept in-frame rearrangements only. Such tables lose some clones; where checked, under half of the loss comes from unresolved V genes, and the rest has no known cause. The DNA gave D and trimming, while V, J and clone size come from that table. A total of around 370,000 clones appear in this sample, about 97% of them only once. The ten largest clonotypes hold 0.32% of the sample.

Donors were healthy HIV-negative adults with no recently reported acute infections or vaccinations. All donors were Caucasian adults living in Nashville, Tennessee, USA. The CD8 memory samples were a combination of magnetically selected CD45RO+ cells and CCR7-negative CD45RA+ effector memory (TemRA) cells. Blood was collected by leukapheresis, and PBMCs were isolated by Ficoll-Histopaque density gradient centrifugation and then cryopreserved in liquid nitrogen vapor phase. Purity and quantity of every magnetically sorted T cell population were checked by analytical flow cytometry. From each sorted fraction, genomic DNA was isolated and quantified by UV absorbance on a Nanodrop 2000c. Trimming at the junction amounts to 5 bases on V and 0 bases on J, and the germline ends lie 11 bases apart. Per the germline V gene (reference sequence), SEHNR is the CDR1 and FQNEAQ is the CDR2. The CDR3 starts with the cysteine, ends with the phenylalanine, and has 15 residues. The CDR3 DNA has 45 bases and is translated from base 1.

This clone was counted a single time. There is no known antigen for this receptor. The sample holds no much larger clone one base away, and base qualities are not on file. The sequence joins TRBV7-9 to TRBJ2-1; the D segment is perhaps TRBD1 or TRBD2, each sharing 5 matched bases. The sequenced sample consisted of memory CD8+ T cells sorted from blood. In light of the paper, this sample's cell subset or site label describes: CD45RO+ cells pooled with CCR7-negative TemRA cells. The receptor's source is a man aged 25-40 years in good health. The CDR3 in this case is CASSQPGSSYNEQFF. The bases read TGTGCCAGCAGCCAACCAGGGAGCTCCTACAATGAGCAGTTCTTC. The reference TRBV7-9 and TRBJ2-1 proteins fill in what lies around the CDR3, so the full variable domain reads DTGVSQNPRHKITKRGQNVTFRCDPISEHNRLYWYRQTLGQGPEFLTYFQNEAQLEKSRLLSDRFSAERPKGSFSTLEIQRTEQGDSAMYLCASSQPGSSYNEQFFGPGTRLTVL.